The 18 T cell receptor beta chains listed next were all sequenced from one sample in a study of blood T cell repertoires in COVID-19. The data were produced by immunoSEQ multiplex PCR, yet TCRdb's version contains in-frame clones alone and is incomplete. The sample includes approximately 65,000 clones, roughly three quarters of them seen just once. The material sequenced was peripheral blood. The source of these receptors is a woman of 80 years or more with active or convalescent COVID-19.

V usage is TRBV4-1 and J usage is TRBJ2-3; D is perhaps TRBD1 (6 bases). Trimming pared 4 bases from V and 2 bases from J, leaving 10 bases between. This CDR3 comprises 14 residues. Germline V gene lookup returns CDR1 MGHRA and CDR2 YSYEKL. Here the CDR3 reads CASSRGQSTDTQYF. The CDR3 nucleotides read TGCGCCAGCAGCCGAGGACAGTCCACAGATACGCAGTATTTT.

This clone was detected only once. The chain employs TRBV5-6 and TRBJ1-1; no firm D call. The germline V and J ends were trimmed by 3 bases and 5 bases, with 8 bases remaining between them. The germline V gene encodes CDR1 SGHDT and CDR2 YYEEEE. This CDR3 is 12 amino acids long. The CDR3 bases are TGTGCCAGCAGCTATTTGCGGACTGAAGCTTTCTTT. Its protein is CASSYLRTEAFF.

This clone was found once. The rearrangement joins TRBV5-1 to TRBJ2-3, with 10 nucleotides matching TRBD2. From germline, CDR1 is SGHRS and CDR2 YFSETQ. Trimming took 0 bases from V and 4 from J; bases not matched to a gene: 2. This CDR3 contains 15 residues. CDR3 residues: CASSLESGGADTQYF. DNA of the CDR3: TGCGCCAGCAGCTTGGAAAGCGGGGGGGCAGATACGCAGTATTTT.

Only one count was recorded for this clone. This chain connects TRBV7-2 to TRBJ1-1, with 8 bases fitting TRBD1. Trimming took 5 bases from V and 5 from J; bases not matched to a gene: 10. In germline, CDR1 is SGHTA, CDR2 FQGNSA. The length of the CDR3 is 15 residues. In DNA, the CDR3 is TGTGCCAGCAGCCACCGACAGGGGAGGAGGACTGAAGCTTTCTTT. It codes for CASSHRQGRRTEAFF.

The chain links TRBV20-1 to TRBJ1-2; a weak D match, TRBD1 (5 bases). Germline CDR1 is DFQATT and CDR2 is SNEGSKA (reference sequence). This CDR3 region has 11 residues. Trimming took off 6 bases at V and 6 bases at J, with 11 bases between the two ends. CDR3 DNA: TGCAGTGCCACGGGACTCAATGGCTACACCTTC. This codes for CSATGLNGYTF.

The V and J genes are TRBV3-1 (or the pseudogene TRBV3-2) and TRBJ2-1, with TRBD1 as a possible D gene (5 bases). With 1 base removed from V and 2 bases from J, the gap between germline ends came to 12 bases. From germline, CDR1 is LGHDT and CDR2 YNNKEL (reference sequence). The length of the CDR3 is 16 residues. The CDR3 DNA sequence: TGTGCCAGCAGCCAAGGCAAACAGGCCCCCTACAATGAGCAGTTCTTC. Residues: CASSQGKQAPYNEQFF.

The chain is built from TRBV5-1 and TRBJ1-1; tentatively, D is TRBD1 (6 bases). The CDR3 has 16 amino acids. The germline CDR1 and CDR2 sequences are SGHRS and YFSETQ. The V and J ends lost 1 base and 0 bases respectively, with 13 bases between them. CDR3 sequence (DNA): TGCGCCAGCAGCTTGACAGGGAGAGGGGTGAACACTGAAGCTTTCTTT. Translating it yields CASSLTGRGVNTEAFF.

Only one count was recorded for this clone. The chain is built from TRBV30 and TRBJ2-7, with 8 bases aligning to TRBD1. Germline lookup yields CDR1 GTSNPN and CDR2 SVGIG (reference sequence). V lost 2 bases and J lost 2; bases outside the gene matches: 2. There are 13 residues in the CDR3. CDR3 in DNA: TGTGCCTGGAGTTCGGGACAGGCCTACGAGCAGTACTTC. Translating gives CAWSSGQAYEQYF.

The V and J genes are TRBV23-1 and TRBJ2-3, with TRBD2 matching over 7 bases. TRBV23-1 is filed as an ORF, its function uncertain. Trimming at V came to 7 bases and at J to 0 bases, leaving 7 bases not matched to a gene. The CDR3 is 15 amino acids. CDR3 region: CASTMIGGSTDTQYF. The DNA for the CDR3 is TGCGCCAGCACTATGATCGGGGGGAGCACAGATACGCAGTATTTT.

The genes are TRBV5-4 and TRBJ1-4, with 7 bases matching TRBD1. The CDR3 covers 14 residues. J was trimmed by 11 bases and V by 4 bases; bases with no gene match: 11. CDR1 and CDR2 from the germline V gene are SGHNT and YYREEE (reference sequence). CDR3 bases: TGTGCCAGCAGCAAACAGGGGTCAAGGGAGAAACTGTTTTTT. This codes for CASSKQGSREKLFF.

This sequence joins TRBV3-1 (or the pseudogene TRBV3-2) and TRBJ1-2; D possibly corresponds to TRBD1 (6 bases). V lost 5 bases and J lost 4, with 11 bases in between. CDR3 size: 13 residues. In germline, CDR1 is LGHDT, CDR2 YNNKEL (reference sequence). CDR3 region: CASSEQGTYGYTF. In DNA, the CDR3 is TGTGCCAGCAGCGAACAGGGTACCTATGGCTACACCTTC.

The CDR3 DNA sequence: TGTGCCAGCAGCTACGACAGGGTTGAATCACCCCTCCACTTT. This translates into CASSYDRVESPLHF. The gene calls are TRBV9 and TRBJ1-6; 7 bases fit TRBD1. V shed 4 bases, J shed 10 bases, and the junction held 8 bases outside the gene matches. There are 14 residues in the CDR3. Germline CDR1 is SGDLS and CDR2 is YYNGEE.

This clone was picked up one time. The V gene is TRBV5-6, the J gene TRBJ1-2, with TRBD1 matching 7 bases. The CDR3 has 16 residues. Germline V gives CDR1 SGHDT, CDR2 YYEEEE. Trimming took 4 bases from V and 7 from J; bases not matched to a gene: 16. The chain's CDR3 is CASSPNPGQTLSGYTF. The CDR3 DNA reads as TGTGCCAGCAGCCCAAACCCGGGACAGACCCTCTCTGGCTACACCTTC. Based on the CDR3 plus reference TRBV5-6 and TRBJ1-2, the full variable domain is DAGVTQSPTHLIKTRGQQVTLRCSPKSGHDTVSWYQQALGQGPQFIFQYYEEEERQRGNFPDRFSGHQFPNYSSELNVNALLLGDSALYLCASSPNPGQTLSGYTFGSGTRLTVV.

The V and J genes are TRBV5-5 and TRBJ2-3, with D perhaps matching TRBD1 (6 bases). The CDR3 loop spans 15 amino acids. The ends were cut back, 4 bases at V and 2 bases at J, with 14 bases in the middle. Per the germline V gene, CDR1 is SGHKS and CDR2 is YYEKEE (reference sequence). CDR3 sequence: CASSPQGHPTDTQYF. The CDR3, as DNA: TGTGCCAGCAGCCCCCAGGGACACCCCACAGATACGCAGTATTTT.

This clone was seen more than once but under ten times. The genes are TRBV27 and TRBJ1-4; D unclear. Germline CDR1 and CDR2: MNHEY and SMNVEV (reference sequence). V was clipped by 1 base and J by 8 bases, with 11 bases between them. The CDR3 runs to 14 residues. In nucleotides, the CDR3 is TGTGCCAGCAGTTTATTTACCTCGAGGGAAAAACTGTTTTTT. As protein: CASSLFTSREKLFF.

The rearrangement links TRBV30 to TRBJ1-2, with D unresolved. This CDR3 spans 14 amino acids. V was cut by 3 bases and J by 0 bases, with 11 bases left in between. Germline V gene sequence: CDR1 GTSNPN, CDR2 SVGIG (reference sequence). CDR3 region: CAWSGASTNYGYTF. CDR3 nucleotide sequence: TGTGCCTGGAGCGGTGCCTCAACTAACTATGGCTACACCTTC.

The rearrangement joins TRBV19 to TRBJ1-5; D remains ambiguous. This CDR3 region has 13 residues. V was cut by 3 bases and J by 6 bases, with 9 bases left in between. The germline V gene encodes CDR1 LNHDA and CDR2 SQIVND (reference sequence). CDR3 in DNA: TGTGCCAGTAGTATGGGCAGACGTCAGCCCCAGCATTTT. Translation gives CASSMGRRQPQHF. The full variable domain, completed using reference TRBV19 and TRBJ1-5, is DGGITQSPKYLFRKEGQNVTLSCEQNLNHDAMYWYRQDPGQGLRLIYYSQIVNDFQKGDIAEGYSVSREKKESFPLTVTSAQKNPTAFYLCASSMGRRQPQHFGDGTRLSIL.

This chain joins TRBV7-3 and TRBJ2-1, with 7 bases fitting TRBD1. The germline CDR1 and CDR2 sequences are SGHTA and FQGTGA. V shed 2 bases, J shed 8 bases, and the junction held 3 bases outside the gene matches. The CDR3 extends over 13 amino acids. The chain's CDR3 is CASSLDRAHEQFF. Here the CDR3 DNA reads TGTGCCAGCAGCTTAGACAGGGCCCATGAGCAGTTCTTC.